The 27 T cell receptor beta chains below all came from one sample that was sequenced in a study of blood T cells in healthy people across ages. Using a J-beta primer mix together with a sample-barcoded 5' primer, a second PCR was run for roughly 7 to 12 cycles. From the 5' RACE reads, TCRdb called clonotypes with MiXCR, one entry per CDR3 protein. The sample contains hundreds of thousands of distinct CDR3 sequences, about a third of which appear only once. Sequenced input: blood. The receptors here all came from a woman of 80 years or more in good health.

V and J are TRBV7-2 and TRBJ1-1; D uncertain. V lost 5 bases to trimming and J lost 0 bases, with 10 bases between them. The CDR3 length is 14 residues. Per germline, CDR1 SGHTA and CDR2 FQGNSA. The CDR3 region is CASSARGLNTEAFF. CDR3 nucleotide sequence: TGTGCCAGCAGCGCGCGGGGTTTGAACACTGAAGCTTTCTTT. The entire variable domain, with the rest obtained from reference TRBV7-2 and TRBJ1-1, is as follows: GAGVSQSPSNKVTEKGKDVELRCDPISGHTALYWYRQSLGQGLEFLIYFQGNSAPDKSGLPSDRFSAERTGGSVSTLTIQRTQQEDSAVYLCASSARGLNTEAFFGQGTRLTVV.

This clonotype appeared once. The genes are TRBV10-3 and TRBJ2-5, with D perhaps being TRBD1 or TRBD2 (5 bases each). Germline CDR1 and CDR2: ENHRY and SYGVKD. This CDR3 comprises 13 residues. The germline V and J ends were trimmed by 11 bases and 3 bases, with 16 bases remaining between them. The CDR3 DNA reads TGTGCCGCGAGGGACGATTGGGAAGAGACCCAGTACTTC. It specifies CAARDDWEETQYF.

This CDR3 is CASSSSGRASADTQYF. As DNA, the CDR3 is TGTGCCAGCAGTTCGAGTGGGCGTGCTAGCGCAGATACGCAGTATTTT. The V gene is TRBV7-2, the J gene TRBJ2-3; weak D call: TRBD2 (6 bases). Trimming cost V 6 bases and J 4 bases, with 20 bases left between them. CDR1 and CDR2 from the germline V gene are SGHTA and FQGNSA. This CDR3 region has 16 residues.

This clonotype was seen ten or more times. V usage is TRBV7-2 and J usage is TRBJ2-7, with D perhaps being TRBD1 or TRBD2 (6 bases each). CDR3 length: 17 amino acids. Germline V lookup: CDR1 SGHTA, CDR2 FQGNSA. V gave up 0 bases and J gave up 3 bases, with 18 bases separating them. CDR3 amino acids: CASSLAATGAGSYEQYF. CDR3 coding DNA: TGTGCCAGCAGCTTAGCCGCTACGGGGGCGGGGAGCTACGAGCAGTACTTC.

This clonotype was picked up a small number of times. V usage is TRBV7-8 and J usage is TRBJ1-1, with TRBD1 as a possible D gene (6 bases). Per germline, CDR1 SGHVS and CDR2 FQNEAQ. The CDR3 is made up of 13 amino acids. V gave up 1 base and J gave up 5 bases, with 8 bases separating them. As DNA, the CDR3 is TGTGCCAGCAGCTTAGACAGGGAGACTGAAGCTTTCTTT. Its translation is CASSLDRETEAFF. Looking up the rest from reference TRBV7-8 and TRBJ1-1 gives the full variable domain: GAGVSQSPRYKVAKRGQDVALRCDPISGHVSLFWYQQALGQGPEFLTYFQNEAQLDKSGLPSDRFFAERPEGSVSTLKIQRTQQEDSAVYLCASSLDRETEAFFGQGTRLTVV.

This clonotype was seen at least ten times. This chain links TRBV20-1 with TRBJ2-3; D remains unclear. CDR3 size: 11 residues. Trimming shortened V by 6 bases and J by 4 bases, and 8 bases separated the two germline ends. CDR1 is DFQATT, CDR2 SNEGSKA, per germline (reference sequence). CDR3 region: CSASIADTQYF. The CDR3 DNA reads as TGCAGTGCCTCTATAGCAGATACGCAGTATTTT.

This clonotype came up many times. The genes are TRBV7-9 and TRBJ2-7; TRBD2 matches 7 bases. Germline V gene data show CDR1 as SEHNR and CDR2 as FQNEAQ (reference sequence). This CDR3 region has 17 residues. Trimming took 3 bases from V and 3 from J; bases not matched to a gene: 14. This CDR3 reads CASSLGGVTGVGYEQYF. The CDR3 region has the DNA TGTGCCAGCAGCTTGGGGGGGGTGACCGGAGTGGGCTACGAGCAGTACTTC. The entire variable domain, with the rest obtained from reference TRBV7-9 and TRBJ2-7, is as follows: DTGVSQNPRHKITKRGQNVTFRCDPISEHNRLYWYRQTLGQGPEFLTYFQNEAQLEKSRLLSDRFSAERPKGSFSTLEIQRTEQGDSAMYLCASSLGGVTGVGYEQYFGPGTRLTVT.

The rearrangement uses TRBV5-1 and TRBJ1-6, with 7 positions matching TRBD1. Germline loops: CDR1 SGHRS, CDR2 YFSETQ. The CDR3 has 16 amino acids. The ends lost 4 bases at V and 8 bases at J; junction bases unmatched: 12. The CDR3 nucleotides are TGCGCCAGCAGCCCGGGGTCAGGGGGATCACATTCACCCCTCCACTTT. Translation gives CASSPGSGGSHSPLHF.

This clonotype was observed at least ten times. The V call is TRBV5-6, the J call TRBJ2-3; 8 bases align to TRBD1. The ends lost 5 bases at V and 6 bases at J; junction bases unmatched: 5. The CDR3 is made up of 13 amino acids. CDR1 and CDR2 from the germline V gene are SGHDT and YYEEEE. The CDR3 sequence: CASSQGAGDTQYF. CDR3 nucleotide sequence: TGTGCCAGCAGTCAGGGGGCAGGGGATACGCAGTATTTT.

The gene calls are TRBV5-5 and TRBJ2-2; TRBD2 matches at 8 bases. In germline, CDR1 is SGHKS, CDR2 YYEKEE (reference sequence). V trimming: 1 base; J trimming: 6 bases; junction bases outside the gene matches: 11. The CDR3 is 17 amino acids. The CDR3 here is CASSLRAGGTGAGELFF. The CDR3 DNA reads as TGTGCCAGCAGCTTGCGCGCGGGGGGCACTGGGGCCGGGGAGCTGTTTTTT. The full variable domain, its missing parts supplied by reference TRBV5-5 and TRBJ2-2, is DAGVTQSPTHLIKTRGQQVTLRCSPISGHKSVSWYQQVLGQGPQFIFQYYEKEERGRGNFPDRFSARQFPNYSSELNVNALLLGDSALYLCASSLRAGGTGAGELFFGEGSRLTVL.

This clonotype appeared many times. The V gene is TRBV3-1, the J gene TRBJ2-3, with TRBD2 matching over 10 bases. There are 21 residues in the CDR3. The J segment lost 4 bases and the V segment lost 3 bases, leaving 22 bases of the junction unmatched. Per germline, CDR1 LGHDT and CDR2 YNNKEL (reference sequence). CDR3 nucleotides: TGTGCCAGCAGCCAGGTGTTCCCCGGGACTAGCGTCCCCACCGGAGCAGATACGCAGTATTTT. It encodes CASSQVFPGTSVPTGADTQYF.

The chain uses TRBV20-1 and TRBJ2-5; possible D gene TRBD1, 6 bases. Germline-derived CDR1 and CDR2 are DFQATT and SNEGSKA (reference sequence). V lost 5 bases to trimming and J lost 3 bases, with 13 bases between them. The CDR3 has 13 amino acids. CDR3 loop: CSAGTQGKETQYF. The DNA for the CDR3 is TGCAGTGCTGGAACGCAGGGGAAAGAGACCCAGTACTTC.

This clonotype was found many times. This sequence joins TRBV12-5 and TRBJ2-7; 8 bases are shared with TRBD1. Germline trimming cut 3 bases from V and 4 bases from J; bases unmatched to any gene: 8. This CDR3 comprises 15 residues. Germline CDR1 and CDR2: LGHNT and FRNRAP. The CDR3 reads CASGLRTGYPYEQYF. Written as DNA, the CDR3 is TGTGCTAGTGGTTTACGGACAGGGTATCCGTACGAGCAGTACTTC.

The chain carries TRBV6-1 and TRBJ1-5; maybe TRBD1 (5 bases). Per the germline V gene, CDR1 is MNHNS and CDR2 is SASEGT. V was clipped by 2 bases and J by 5 bases, with 10 bases between them. The CDR3 spans 14 residues. The CDR3 is CASSELVGHQPQHF. The DNA for the CDR3 is TGTGCCAGCAGTGAATTGGTGGGGCATCAGCCCCAGCATTTT.

This clonotype was picked up many times. The chain recombines TRBV12-3 or TRBV12-4 with TRBJ1-2; D ambiguous. The CDR3 covers 16 residues. V shed 4 bases and J shed 1 base, with 16 bases lying between them. CDR3 residues: CASSSAGPHFNYGYTF. In DNA form, the CDR3 reads TGTGCCAGCAGTTCGGCCGGGCCCCATTTTAACTATGGCTACACCTTC.

This clonotype was seen a few times. The chain joins TRBV30 to TRBJ2-7, with TRBD2 as a possible D gene (5 bases). CDR1 is GTSNPN and CDR2 is SVGIG in the germline V gene (reference sequence). Between the trimmed V and J ends, which lost 1 base and 2 bases, there was a span of 12 bases. The CDR3 spans 14 residues. CDR3 sequence: CAWSALDFPYEQYF. The CDR3 DNA is TGTGCCTGGAGTGCCCTGGACTTCCCCTACGAGCAGTACTTC.

This clonotype was seen more than once but under ten times. The chain joins TRBV29-1 to TRBJ2-4, with D possibly being TRBD2 (5 bases). The J call is doubtful: the DNA matches TRBJ2-7 better. The CDR3 spans 15 residues. Germline V gene lookup returns CDR1 SQVTM and CDR2 ANQGSEA. The CDR3 spells CSVAMGSTASGEQYF. DNA of the CDR3: TGCAGCGTTGCTATGGGGAGCACAGCGAGCGGCGAGCAGTACTTC.

With respect to this clonotype: Its ends do not fully match the called genes, so a read error is possible. The rearrangement joins TRBV5-1 to TRBJ2-2; D perhaps matches TRBD2 (5 bases). The germline gives CDR1 SGHRS, CDR2 YFSETQ. CDR3 length: 15 amino acids. This CDR3 reads CASSADRRRTGERFF. The CDR3 DNA sequence: TGCGCCAGCAGCGCGGACCGCAGAAGGACCGGGGAGCGGTTTTTT.

The V and J genes are TRBV12-3 or TRBV12-4 and TRBJ1-2, with D possibly being TRBD1 (5 bases). CDR3 length: 11 amino acids. V was shortened by 8 bases and J by 6 bases, with 10 bases between the two germline ends. For the CDR3, the DNA is TGTGCCAGCGGAGCGGGGGATGGCTACACCTTC. Protein sequence: CASGAGDGYTF.

The table lists this clonotype with a few counts. A much larger clonotype is one base distant, so this may be a read error. The chain combines TRBV2 with TRBJ2-5, with D tentatively TRBD1 (5 bases). This CDR3 spans 13 amino acids. Per the germline V gene, CDR1 is SNHLY and CDR2 is FYNNEI. The CDR3 loop reads CAGRATVKETQYF. CDR3 nucleotides: TGTGCCGGCAGGGCGACCGTTAAAGAGACCCAGTACTTC.

The table lists this clonotype with many counts. The genes are TRBV27 and TRBJ2-7, with a weak D call TRBD1 (6 bases). V was shortened by 4 bases and J by 3 bases, with 16 bases between the two germline ends. CDR1 is MNHEY and CDR2 is SMNVEV in the germline V gene (reference sequence). This CDR3 contains 15 residues. CDR3 in DNA: TGTGCCAGCAGTTCCCCAGACAGGTTTGGCTACGAGCAGTACTTC. Translating gives CASSSPDRFGYEQYF.

As to this clonotype: A much more abundant neighbour one base away suggests this may be a read error. V is TRBV5-8 and J is TRBJ2-5; TRBD2 might be the D (6 bases). CDR1 SGHTS and CDR2 YDEGEE come from the germline V gene. Trimming took off 2 bases at V and 11 bases at J, with 22 bases between the two ends. The CDR3 loop spans 15 amino acids. The CDR3 is CASSFGPGLSNEQYF. Here the CDR3 DNA reads TGTGCCAGCAGCTTCGGACCGGGACTTAGCAATGAGCAGTACTTC.

This clonotype was counted at least ten times. V and J are TRBV6-1 and TRBJ2-3; 9 nucleotides align to TRBD2. Germline values: CDR1 MNHNS, CDR2 SASEGT. V lost 8 bases and J lost 5; bases outside the gene matches: 8. CDR3 length: 14 amino acids. The CDR3 here is CASWLAGSGDTQYF. In nucleotides, the CDR3 is TGTGCCAGCTGGCTAGCGGGGTCGGGAGATACGCAGTATTTT.

In its sample, this clonotype was seen many times. The V gene is TRBV12-3 or TRBV12-4, the J gene TRBJ2-1, with TRBD1 matching 8 bases. J lost 2 bases, V lost 6 bases, and 6 bases had no gene match. There are 15 residues in the CDR3. The CDR3 DNA reads as TGTGCCAGCAGCCCCTCACAGGGGGCCTACAATGAGCAGTTCTTC. Its protein product is CASSPSQGAYNEQFF.

The chain uses TRBV7-6 and TRBJ2-5; TRBD1 might be the D (6 bases). V was shortened by 5 bases and J by 2 bases, with 15 bases between the two germline ends. There are 15 residues in the CDR3. Per germline, CDR1 SGHVS and CDR2 FNYEAQ. CDR3 loop: CASSLEGVPQETQYF. The CDR3, as DNA: TGTGCCAGCAGCCTAGAGGGGGTCCCGCAAGAGACCCAGTACTTC. Full variable domain (missing parts from reference TRBV7-6 and TRBJ2-5): GAGVSQSPRYKVTKRGQDVALRCDPISGHVSLYWYRQALGQGPEFLTYFNYEAQQDKSGLPNDRFSAERPEGSISTLTIQRTEQRDSAMYRCASSLEGVPQETQYFGPGTRLLVL.

As for this clonotype: A much bigger clone sits one base away, suggesting this may be a read error. This chain links TRBV7-9 with TRBJ2-7; weak D call: TRBD1 (7 bases). Germline CDR1 reads SEHNR; CDR2 reads FQNEAQ (reference sequence). Trimming took off 5 bases at V and 3 bases at J, with 17 bases between the two ends. CDR3 size: 15 residues. DNA of the CDR3: TGTGCCAGCAGCCCTCGCGGACAGGACTACTACGAGCAGTACTTC. Its protein product is CASSPRGQDYYEQYF.

J is TRBJ1-1 and V is TRBV30; D possibly corresponds to TRBD1 (5 bases). The germline V gene has CDR1 GTSNPN and CDR2 SVGIG (reference sequence). Trimming removed 1 base from V and 3 bases from J, with 9 bases in between. The CDR3 loop spans 13 amino acids. The CDR3 here is CAWSGGGYTEAFF. The CDR3 DNA sequence: TGTGCCTGGAGTGGCGGGGGGTACACTGAAGCTTTCTTT. The variable domain in full, completed from reference TRBV30 and TRBJ1-1, reads SQTIHQWPATLVQPVGSPLSLECTVEGTSNPNLYWYRQAAGRGLQLLFYSVGIGQISSEVPQNLSASRPQDRQFILSSKKLLLSDSGFYLCAWSGGGYTEAFFGQGTRLTVV.